The 18 T cell receptor beta chains presented below share a single source sample, sequenced in a study of identical twins. TCRdb reprocessed the 5' RACE reads with MiXCR, giving one entry per CDR3 protein. The repertoire has more than 1.5 million distinct CDR3 sequences, under 35% of them found once; the top ten carry about 0.25%. The sample taken for sequencing was cord blood. These receptors were collected from a newborn girl in good health.

This clonotype was picked up many times. The chain links TRBV5-6 to TRBJ2-7; no firm D call. Trimming left V 4 bases short and J 5 bases short, with 7 bases between. This CDR3 region has 11 residues. CDR1 and CDR2 (germline): SGHDT, YYEEEE. In DNA form, the CDR3 reads TGTGCCAGCAGCGCTTATAACGAGCAGTACTTC. Translating gives CASSAYNEQYF.

V and J are TRBV3-1 and TRBJ1-4; D is perhaps TRBD1 (5 bases). The germline V and J ends were trimmed by 3 bases and 2 bases, with 13 bases remaining between them. Per germline, CDR1 LGHDT and CDR2 YNNKEL (reference sequence). The CDR3 contains 16 residues. CDR3: CASSQGRARTNEKLFF. CDR3 coding DNA: TGTGCCAGCAGCCAGGGCAGGGCGAGGACTAATGAAAAACTGTTTTTT.

This clonotype was seen a handful of times. DNA of the CDR3: TGTGCCAGCAGTCTGGACAGGGGCTACAATGAGCAGTACTTC. This encodes CASSLDRGYNEQYF. The gene calls are TRBV12-3 or TRBV12-4 and TRBJ2-7, with 9 bases fitting TRBD1. The CDR3 sequence is 14 residues long. Germline trimming cut 5 bases from V and 7 bases from J; bases unmatched to any gene: 9.

To note about this clonotype: This clone may be a read error of a much larger clone one base away. V is TRBV27 and J is TRBJ2-5, with D maybe TRBD2 (6 bases). The DNA end is more similar to TRBJ2-7, so the J call may be wrong. CDR1 is MNHEY, CDR2 SMNVEV, per germline (reference sequence). CDR3 length: 15 amino acids. CDR3 amino acids: CASSPRGLGSCEQYF. The CDR3 DNA reads as TGTGCCAGCAGTCCACGGGGACTCGGCTCCTGCGAGCAGTACTTC.

V gene TRBV12-5 combines with J gene TRBJ1-1; maybe TRBD1 (5 bases). The V end lost 1 base, the J end lost 1 base, and 10 bases lay between the germline ends. The CDR3 has 15 amino acids. The germline V gene encodes CDR1 LGHNT and CDR2 FRNRAP. CDR3 nucleotides: TGTGCTAGTGGTTTGGGGGGGACGGCGAACACTGAAGCTTTCTTT. It is translated as CASGLGGTANTEAFF.

The chain is built from TRBV3-1 and TRBJ2-3, with 10 bases identical to TRBD1. The CDR3 runs to 16 residues. The germline V gene encodes CDR1 LGHDT and CDR2 YNNKEL (reference sequence). J lost 5 bases, V lost 6 bases, and 11 bases had no gene match. The CDR3 coding sequence is TGTGCCAGCAGACCTCGCCGGACAGGGGGAAGAGATACGCAGTATTTT. It yields the protein CASRPRRTGGRDTQYF.

This sequence joins TRBV7-9 and TRBJ1-2; D is uncertain. The V and J ends lost 2 bases and 7 bases respectively, with 11 bases between them. The CDR3 spans 13 residues. Germline assignment: CDR1 SEHNR and CDR2 FQNEAQ (reference sequence). CDR3 DNA: TGTGCCAGCAGCTTAAGGGAAGTAGGTGGCTACACCTTC. Its protein product is CASSLREVGGYTF.

This clonotype was detected a few times. V is TRBV7-9 and J is TRBJ1-2, with D perhaps TRBD1 (5 bases). Trimming cost V 5 bases and J 2 bases, with 24 bases left between them. The CDR3 loop spans 18 amino acids. The germline gives CDR1 SEHNR, CDR2 FQNEAQ (reference sequence). The CDR3, as DNA: TGTGCCAGCAGCCCACCAAGGACACTTTTGACGGTGAACTATGGCTACACCTTC. It specifies CASSPPRTLLTVNYGYTF.

The genes are TRBV20-1 and TRBJ1-1; D not certain. CDR1 and CDR2 (germline): DFQATT, SNEGSKA (reference sequence). The V gene lost 3 bases and the J gene lost 3 bases, with 5 bases spanning the gap. The CDR3 consists of 11 residues. The chain's CDR3 is CSASDHTEAFF. The CDR3 region has the DNA TGCAGTGCTAGTGACCACACTGAAGCTTTCTTT.

V is TRBV4-1 and J is TRBJ2-1, with 9 bases that match TRBD2. Germline CDR1 and CDR2: MGHRA and YSYEKL. This CDR3 comprises 16 residues. The V and J ends lost 3 bases and 5 bases, in that order; junction bases with no gene match: 8. CDR3 DNA: TGCGCCAGCAGCCAGATAGCGGGAGCTAAACACAATGAGCAGTTCTTC. Translated, it gives CASSQIAGAKHNEQFF.

The CDR3 DNA follows: TGCAGTGCTAGAGATGATCCAGGGCTCGGCTACGAGCAGTACTTC. This gives the protein CSARDDPGLGYEQYF. This chain connects TRBV20-1 to TRBJ2-7; TRBD1 is a possible D gene (5 bases). The CDR3 sequence is 15 residues long. The germline CDR1 and CDR2 sequences are DFQATT and SNEGSKA (reference sequence). The ends were cut back, 0 bases at V and 3 bases at J, with 15 bases in the middle.

The chain couples TRBV6-2 or TRBV6-3 to TRBJ2-1; no reliable D call. This CDR3 contains 16 residues. Germline V lookup: CDR1 MNHEY, CDR2 SVGEGT. The V end lost 0 bases, the J end lost 2 bases, and 11 bases lay between the germline ends. CDR3 nucleotide sequence: TGTGCCAGCAGTTACTCGTCCAGTGTTCCCTACAATGAGCAGTTCTTC. The encoded protein is CASSYSSSVPYNEQFF.

J is TRBJ2-2 and V is TRBV7-6, with 8 bases identical to TRBD2. The V segment lost 5 bases and the J segment 11 bases; nucleotides outside the gene matches: 7. The CDR3 is 13 residues long. CDR1 and CDR2 (germline): SGHVS, FNYEAQ. CDR3 DNA: TGTGCCAGCAGCCTTAGACTAGCGTCTGAGCTGTTTTTT. Protein product: CASSLRLASELFF.

This clonotype is a singleton in its sample. This chain connects TRBV27 to TRBJ1-2; tentative D call: TRBD1 (5 bases). The CDR3 contains 14 residues. Germline V gene lookup returns CDR1 MNHEY and CDR2 SMNVEV (reference sequence). V lost 3 bases, J lost 1 base, and 9 bases lay in between. The CDR3 loop is CASSFRDHNYGYTF. In nucleotides, the CDR3 is TGTGCCAGCAGTTTCCGGGACCATAACTATGGCTACACCTTC.

The chain carries TRBV5-1 and TRBJ1-1; a weak D match, TRBD1 (5 bases). The CDR3 covers 17 residues. V dropped 1 base and J dropped 5 bases, with 21 bases sitting between them. The germline gives CDR1 SGHRS, CDR2 YFSETQ. CDR3 DNA sequence: TGCGCCAGCAGCTTGACGGGGGATTGGCAGGGTAAAACTGAAGCTTTCTTT. Its translation: CASSLTGDWQGKTEAFF.

V and J are TRBV20-1 and TRBJ1-1; D perhaps matches TRBD1 (5 bases). Germline V lookup: CDR1 DFQATT, CDR2 SNEGSKA (reference sequence). The CDR3 extends over 15 amino acids. The V end was cut by 0 bases, the J end by 3 bases, with 14 bases between. In DNA, the CDR3 is TGCAGTGCTAGAGATATCGGGACTTCCTACACTGAAGCTTTCTTT. Amino acid sequence: CSARDIGTSYTEAFF.

The J gene is TRBJ2-1, the V gene TRBV6-5; 10 nucleotides line up with TRBD1. V lost 0 bases to trimming and J lost 2 bases; unmatched junction nucleotides: 7. The length of the CDR3 is 18 residues. Germline V gene lookup returns CDR1 MNHEY and CDR2 SVGAGI. The CDR3 region is CASSYSDSGQGTYNEQFF. CDR3 nucleotide sequence: TGTGCCAGCAGTTACTCGGACTCGGGACAGGGGACCTACAATGAGCAGTTCTTC.

The table lists this clonotype with a few counts. The chain joins TRBV20-1 to TRBJ1-6, with D maybe TRBD1 (6 bases). This CDR3 contains 16 residues. V lost 0 bases and J lost 6, with 15 bases in between. Germline-derived CDR1 and CDR2 are DFQATT and SNEGSKA (reference sequence). The CDR3 here is CSARDRTGYGNSPLHF. The CDR3, as DNA: TGCAGTGCTAGAGATCGAACAGGGTATGGTAATTCACCCCTCCACTTT.